A single T cell receptor (beta chain) is shown here with its context. Its specificity is not known. A junction boundary mismatches the germline segment, possibly from a read error. Germline V CDR1 and CDR2: MNHNS, SASEGT. This CDR3 has 12 residues. The sample comes from a study of blood T cells in healthy people across ages. Together with a sample-barcoded 5' primer, a J-beta primer mix was included in a second PCR lasting roughly 6 to 12 cycles. All samples yielded 3 million or more CDR3-containing paired-end reads. One entry per CDR3 protein results from TCRdb running MiXCR on the 5' RACE reads. Among hundreds of thousands of distinct CDR3 sequences listed, about 21% were seen once. Study-level results: It was not possible, with unsorted PBMCs, to conclusively compare naive and antigen-experienced cells. Strong correlation was found linking TCR beta diversity to naive T cell percentage.

This chain uses TRBV6-1 with TRBJ2-3; perhaps TRBD1 as D (5 bases). This TCR was sampled from a man between 65 and 80 years old in good health. The specimen sequenced was blood. The CDR3 DNA reads as TGTGCCCTAAATAGACAGACAGATATGCAGTATTTT. This gives the protein CALNRQTDMQYF.